The 11 T cell receptor beta chains reported below all come from one sample, sequenced in a study of cytomegalovirus exposure and HLA in healthy donors (dated 2017 in TCRdb). The library was prepared using the immunoSEQ multiplex PCR assay. Drawn from immuneACCESS, this table holds only the in-frame rearrangements with V and J called that TCRdb kept. Clones are partly lost; checked studies trace under half to an unresolved V gene and leave the rest unexplained. For this sample the table gives over 250,000 clones, of which 70% to 90% were detected only once. Roughly 1% of the sample is in the top ten clones. Source material: PBMCs. The origin of the receptors is a woman younger than 35 in good health and CMV-seronegative.

The chain combines TRBV30 with TRBJ1-2; a weak D match, TRBD1 (5 bases). Trimming pared 0 bases from V and 4 bases from J, leaving 9 bases between. This CDR3 has 13 amino acids. Per the germline V gene, CDR1 is GTSNPN and CDR2 is SVGIG (reference sequence). CDR3 region: CAWSVGARYGYTF. For the CDR3, the DNA is TGTGCCTGGAGTGTAGGGGCTCGCTATGGCTACACCTTC.

This clone was picked up one time. The chain links TRBV10-3 to TRBJ1-1, with D possibly being TRBD1 (5 bases). This CDR3 has 13 amino acids. V gave up 4 bases and J gave up 8 bases, with 14 bases separating them. The germline V gene has CDR1 ENHRY and CDR2 SYGVKD. The CDR3 DNA reads as TGTGCCATCAGTGCCCTGACGGAGGGGGAAGCTTTCTTT. Its protein is CAISALTEGEAFF.

This chain uses TRBV5-6 with TRBJ2-1; no firm D call. The V end was cut by 4 bases, the J end by 5 bases, with 19 bases between. The germline gives CDR1 SGHDT, CDR2 YYEEEE. The CDR3 has 16 amino acids. The CDR3 region has the DNA TGTGCCAGCAGCAACCCCCGGGTCCTTCCTAACAATGAGCAGTTCTTC. Its translation is CASSNPRVLPNNEQFF.

The chain uses TRBV4-1 and TRBJ1-5, with D hard to call. V was clipped by 3 bases and J by 0 bases, with 18 bases between them. CDR3 length: 18 residues. Germline CDR1 reads MGHRA; CDR2 reads YSYEKL. The CDR3 DNA follows: TGCGCCAGCAGCCATAAAGTCCGTGGGCATGATAGCAATCAGCCCCAGCATTTT. Residues: CASSHKVRGHDSNQPQHF.

The rearrangement links TRBV9 to TRBJ2-7, with TRBD2 as a possible D gene (7 bases). CDR1 and CDR2 from the germline V gene are SGDLS and YYNGEE. The CDR3 is made up of 15 amino acids. Trimming stripped 0 bases from V and 2 bases from J, with 12 bases between. The DNA of the CDR3 is TGTGCCAGCAGCGTAGGGGGGGGCCTGACCTACGAGCAGTACTTC. Residues: CASSVGGGLTYEQYF.

The chain has TRBV4-1 and TRBJ2-3; D gene ambiguous. The CDR3 has 14 residues. V gave up 1 base and J gave up 5 bases, with 10 bases separating them. Per the germline V gene, CDR1 is MGHRA and CDR2 is YSYEKL. Here the CDR3 reads CASSQAGQEDTQYF. CDR3 DNA sequence: TGCGCCAGCAGCCAAGCTGGCCAGGAAGATACGCAGTATTTT.

The CDR3 protein is CASSKDRESNQPQHF. The DNA for the CDR3 is TGTGCCAGCAGCAAGGACAGGGAGAGCAATCAGCCCCAGCATTTT. The chain joins TRBV7-8 to TRBJ1-5, with 8 nucleotides matching TRBD1. Germline values: CDR1 SGHVS, CDR2 FQNEAQ. Unmatched junction bases numbered 4, after V lost 5 bases and J lost 1 base. CDR3 length: 15 residues.

The table lists this clone with a few counts. The rearrangement uses TRBV7-9 and TRBJ2-2, with D possibly TRBD1 on 5 matching bases. The germline V gene has CDR1 SEHNR and CDR2 FQNEAQ (reference sequence). The CDR3 runs to 15 residues. Trimming shortened V by 0 bases and J by 5 bases, and 10 bases separated the two germline ends. The CDR3 here is CASSLALSGTGELFF. CDR3 sequence (DNA): TGTGCCAGCAGCTTAGCCTTGTCAGGGACCGGGGAGCTGTTTTTT.

The chain combines TRBV4-3 with TRBJ1-2, with TRBD1 matching over 12 bases. V lost 5 bases and J lost 11; bases outside the gene matches: 9. Germline values: CDR1 LGHNA, CDR2 YSLEER. The CDR3 contains 14 residues. CDR3 nucleotide sequence: TGCGCCAGCAGCGCAGGGACAGGGGGCAGCGCTTACACCTTC. Translated: CASSAGTGGSAYTF.

The chain employs TRBV28 and TRBJ2-7; 9 bases line up with TRBD1. V was pared by 10 bases and J by 7 bases, with 8 bases of the junction left unmatched. The CDR3 loop spans 12 amino acids. Germline V gives CDR1 MDHEN, CDR2 SYDVKM. CDR3: CATRRDRAEQYF. Here the CDR3 DNA reads TGTGCCACCCGAAGGGACAGGGCAGAGCAGTACTTC. Together with reference TRBV28 and TRBJ2-7, the CDR3 gives the full variable domain: DVKVTQSSRYLVKRTGEKVFLECVQDMDHENMFWYRQDPGLGLRLIYFSYDVKMKEKGDIPEGYSVSREKKERFSLILESASTNQTSMYLCATRRDRAEQYFGPGTRLTVT.

The CDR3 region has the DNA TGTGCCAGCAGTTACTCCGGGACAGGGGTATCAGATACGCAGTATTTT. Translation gives CASSYSGTGVSDTQYF. The V call is TRBV6-5, the J call TRBJ2-3; 10 bases match TRBD1. The CDR3 is made up of 16 amino acids. The germline gives CDR1 MNHEY, CDR2 SVGAGI. J was trimmed by 4 bases and V by 0 bases; bases with no gene match: 4.